The next 26 T cell receptor beta chains were all read from a single sample in a study of cytomegalovirus exposure and HLA in healthy donors (dated by TCRdb to the late 2010s). Receptor libraries were prepared by the immunoSEQ multiplex PCR assay. A mixture of 60 forward primers for TCR Vbeta segments and 13 reverse primers for TCR Jbeta segments was used in the multiplex PCR. The table comes from immuneACCESS by way of TCRdb, which keeps in-frame sequences with V and J called. Part of the clones is missing from these tables; in studies checked, under half for an unresolved V gene and the rest for unknown reasons. The sample table records about 130,000 clones; about 76% of these occur just once. The biggest ten clones account for about 0.75% of the sample. The specimen sequenced was PBMCs. The receptors stem from a man aged 18 to 30 in good health and CMV-seronegative.

J is TRBJ1-3 and V is TRBV28; D might be TRBD1 (5 bases). Germline V gene data show CDR1 as MDHEN and CDR2 as SYDVKM. The CDR3 consists of 16 residues. The ends were cut back, 4 bases at V and 4 bases at J, with 17 bases in the middle. CDR3 nucleotides: TGTGCCAGCAGTTCCCTATTACTCCAGGGAGGAAACACCATATATTTT. It codes for CASSSLLLQGGNTIYF. Using reference TRBV28 and TRBJ1-3 for the parts outside the CDR3, the full variable domain is DVKVTQSSRYLVKRTGEKVFLECVQDMDHENMFWYRQDPGLGLRLIYFSYDVKMKEKGDIPEGYSVSREKKERFSLILESASTNQTSMYLCASSSLLLQGGNTIYFGEGSWLTVV.

This chain joins TRBV29-1 and TRBJ2-3; 8 nucleotides line up with TRBD1. J gave up 1 base and V 1 base, and 10 bases lay outside the gene matches. The CDR3 length is 17 residues. CDR1 is SQVTM, CDR2 ANQGSEA, per germline. CDR3 residues: CSVEGTGTGRGTDTQYF. DNA of the CDR3: TGCAGCGTTGAAGGCACAGGGACAGGAAGGGGCACAGATACGCAGTATTTT.

The chain uses TRBV5-4 and TRBJ1-6, with D possibly matching TRBD1 (5 bases). Trimming stripped 0 bases from V and 5 bases from J, with 12 bases between. Germline loops: CDR1 SGHNT, CDR2 YYREEE (reference sequence). This CDR3 comprises 16 residues. DNA for the CDR3: TGTGCCAGCAGCTTGGACAGCCAGGGCGATAATTCACCCCTCCACTTT. It specifies CASSLDSQGDNSPLHF.

CDR3 nucleotide sequence: TGTGCCAGCAGCACCGGAACAGGGAAAGACACTGAAGCTTTCTTT. Translated: CASSTGTGKDTEAFF. The genes are TRBV7-6 and TRBJ1-1; tentative D call: TRBD1 (6 bases). Germline loops: CDR1 SGHVS, CDR2 FNYEAQ. The CDR3 loop spans 15 amino acids. Between the trimmed V and J ends, which lost 5 bases and 3 bases, there was a span of 16 bases.

The gene calls are TRBV19 and TRBJ2-1; 8 positions agree with TRBD1. CDR1 and CDR2 from the germline V gene are LNHDA and SQIVND (reference sequence). The CDR3 spans 17 residues. V was clipped by 5 bases and J by 8 bases; unmatched bases: 17. This chain's CDR3 is CASSGPTDRVEVHEQFF. The CDR3 nucleotides read TGTGCCAGTAGTGGACCGACGGACAGGGTCGAGGTGCATGAGCAGTTCTTC.

The genes are TRBV9 and TRBJ1-1; 8 nucleotides agree with TRBD1. Germline V lookup: CDR1 SGDLS, CDR2 YYNGEE. The CDR3 extends over 15 amino acids. The V and J ends lost 3 bases and 1 base, in that order; junction bases with no gene match: 5. CDR3 amino acids: CASSARTGKNTEAFF. The CDR3 DNA is TGTGCCAGCAGCGCGCGGACAGGGAAGAACACTGAAGCTTTCTTT.

The chain links TRBV6-1 to TRBJ2-5; the match to TRBD2 covers 9 bases. This CDR3 has 15 residues. Trimming at V came to 7 bases and at J to 5 bases, leaving 11 bases not matched to a gene. Germline loops: CDR1 MNHNS, CDR2 SASEGT. The CDR3 protein is CASNSGGTHWETQYF. The DNA of the CDR3 is TGTGCCAGCAACAGCGGGGGGACCCACTGGGAGACCCAGTACTTC.

CDR3 nucleotide sequence: TGTGCCAGCAGCTTGGTGACACTTTCCTACGAGCAGTACTTC. Its protein product is CASSLVTLSYEQYF. The J gene is TRBJ2-7, the V gene TRBV5-6; D unclear. The CDR3 contains 14 residues. Trimming stripped 0 bases from V and 1 base from J, with 8 bases between. The V gene's germline CDR1 is SGHDT and CDR2 YYEEEE.

The rearrangement joins TRBV10-1 to TRBJ2-7; D is possibly TRBD1 (5 bases). CDR1 WNHNN and CDR2 SYGVQD come from the germline V gene (reference sequence). The CDR3 contains 13 residues. The V end was cut by 3 bases, the J end by 0 bases, with 6 bases between. The CDR3 loop reads CASSDRVSYEQYF. The DNA for the CDR3 is TGCGCCAGCAGTGACAGGGTCTCCTACGAGCAGTACTTC.

This chain uses TRBV10-1 with TRBJ1-6; 7 bases agree with TRBD1. CDR3 size: 13 residues. V gave up 8 bases and J gave up 6 bases; unmatched junction bases: 4. Per germline, CDR1 WNHNN and CDR2 SYGVQD (reference sequence). The DNA of the CDR3 is TGCGCCAGCGGGGGACAGCCTAATTCACCCCTCCACTTT. This translates into CASGGQPNSPLHF.

This chain links TRBV5-1 with TRBJ2-3; no clear D. Germline-derived CDR1 and CDR2 are SGHRS and YFSETQ. This CDR3 is built from 12 residues. Trimming stripped 4 bases from V and 6 bases from J, with 9 bases between. As DNA, the CDR3 is TGCGCCAGCAGCCGGGTCGGGGATACGCAGTATTTT. Residues: CASSRVGDTQYF. The full variable domain, rest sourced from reference TRBV5-1 and TRBJ2-3, is KAGVTQTPRYLIKTRGQQVTLSCSPISGHRSVSWYQQTPGQGLQFLFEYFSETQRNKGNFPGRFSGRQFSNSRSEMNVSTLELGDSALYLCASSRVGDTQYFGPGTRLTVL.

This rearrangement joins TRBV19 to TRBJ1-5, with D perhaps matching TRBD1 (5 bases). Deletions cut 7 bases from V and 10 bases from J, with 23 bases between. The V gene's germline CDR1 is LNHDA and CDR2 SQIVND (reference sequence). CDR3 length equals 15 residues. DNA for the CDR3: TGTGCCAGTACTTTTTGGGGGGATCCATTTAGCCCCCAGCATTTT. As protein: CASTFWGDPFSPQHF.

This sequence joins TRBV5-1 and TRBJ2-1, with 9 bases fitting TRBD2. In germline, CDR1 is SGHRS, CDR2 YFSETQ. The CDR3 is 17 amino acids. Unmatched junction bases numbered 7, after V lost 3 bases and J lost 0 bases. CDR3 in amino acids: CASSSMRGGSSYNEQFF. CDR3 coding DNA: TGCGCCAGCAGCTCCATGCGGGGGGGAAGCTCCTACAATGAGCAGTTCTTC.

This clone showed up just a few times. This chain uses TRBV2 with TRBJ1-5; 7 positions match TRBD1. CDR3 length: 15 amino acids. Trimming removed 6 bases from V and 2 bases from J; junction bases left unmatched: 7. In germline, CDR1 is SNHLY, CDR2 FYNNEI. CDR3 residues: CASSSGGRGNQPQHF. CDR3 in DNA: TGTGCCAGCAGCTCAGGGGGTAGGGGCAATCAGCCCCAGCATTTT.

This clone was counted a few times. The chain joins TRBV4-3 to TRBJ1-1, with TRBD1 matching over 7 bases. Germline V gene sequence: CDR1 LGHNA, CDR2 YSLEER. The CDR3 runs to 15 residues. Germline trimming cut 1 base from V and 1 base from J; bases unmatched to any gene: 3. The chain's CDR3 is CASSQVGQPNTEAFF. The CDR3 coding sequence is TGCGCCAGCAGCCAAGTGGGACAGCCGAACACTGAAGCTTTCTTT.

This rearrangement joins TRBV6-5 to TRBJ1-1; 8 bases line up with TRBD1. J lost 6 bases, V lost 9 bases, and 15 bases had no gene match. The CDR3 contains 15 residues. CDR1 MNHEY and CDR2 SVGAGI come from the germline V gene. CDR3 DNA: TGTGCCAGTCACCATAGGAACAGGGGGGTTCCTGAAGCTTTCTTT. Protein product: CASHHRNRGVPEAFF.

V is TRBV27 and J is TRBJ2-7; 10 bases map to TRBD2. This CDR3 is built from 14 residues. With V trimmed by 3 bases and J by 7 bases, 6 bases remained unmatched. The V gene's germline CDR1 is MNHEY and CDR2 SMNVEV (reference sequence). DNA of the CDR3: TGTGCCAGCAGTTTCCTAGCGGGGGCCGGGGAGCAGTACTTC. Its translation is CASSFLAGAGEQYF.

The V call is TRBV4-3, the J call TRBJ1-4; D uncertain. The CDR3 is 17 residues long. Germline loops: CDR1 LGHNA, CDR2 YSLEER. Trimming removed 4 bases from V and 0 bases from J, with 15 bases in between. The CDR3 region is CASSPHPPGATNEKLFF. The CDR3 DNA follows: TGCGCCAGCAGCCCTCACCCACCGGGTGCAACTAATGAAAAACTGTTTTTT.

This chain connects TRBV30 to TRBJ2-7, with 8 bases identical to TRBD2. The germline gives CDR1 GTSNPN, CDR2 SVGIG (reference sequence). Germline trimming cut 4 bases from V and 7 bases from J; bases unmatched to any gene: 12. This CDR3 is 14 amino acids long. CDR3 in DNA: TGTGCCTGGAACCCGGGAGGGGGGTGGGGAGAGCAGTACTTC. Translation: CAWNPGGGWGEQYF.

The rearrangement links TRBV12-5 to TRBJ1-2, with D possibly matching TRBD1 (5 bases). Between the trimmed V and J ends, which lost 3 bases and 4 bases, there was a span of 18 bases. This CDR3 contains 16 residues. Germline V gives CDR1 LGHNT, CDR2 FRNRAP. CDR3 in DNA: TGTGCTAGTGGTTTCGGCTCGAGACAGACAAGCTATGGCTACACCTTC. Protein: CASGFGSRQTSYGYTF.

This sequence joins TRBV18 and TRBJ2-7, with 7 positions matching TRBD1. There are 16 residues in the CDR3. V lost 1 base, J lost 0 bases, and 6 bases stayed unmatched. The V gene's germline CDR1 is KGHSH and CDR2 LQKENI. The CDR3 DNA follows: TGTGCCAGCTCACCACATGAGACAGGGAGCTCCTACGAGCAGTACTTC. Translated: CASSPHETGSSYEQYF.

The rearrangement uses TRBV9 and TRBJ1-1, with 9 bases identical to TRBD1. The CDR3 length is 16 residues. Losses at the gene ends were 2 bases for V and 5 bases for J; bases not matched to a gene: 10. Germline loops: CDR1 SGDLS, CDR2 YYNGEE. The CDR3 protein is CASSVNSGTGLTEAFF. The CDR3 DNA reads as TGTGCCAGCAGCGTCAATTCCGGGACAGGGTTGACTGAAGCTTTCTTT.

The V and J genes are TRBV29-1 and TRBJ2-5, with a possible D match to TRBD1 (6 bases). The V end was cut by 4 bases, the J end by 3 bases, with 18 bases between. There are 15 residues in the CDR3. Germline V gene sequence: CDR1 SQVTM, CDR2 ANQGSEA. The CDR3 sequence is CSVGDRTKGEETQYF. The DNA of the CDR3 is TGCAGCGTTGGGGACCGGACGAAGGGGGAAGAGACCCAGTACTTC.

This clone was seen only once. V gene TRBV13 combines with J gene TRBJ1-5; TRBD1 agrees at 7 bases. The CDR3 is 15 residues long. Germline CDR1 is PRHDT and CDR2 is FYEKMQ (reference sequence). J was trimmed by 2 bases and V by 2 bases; bases with no gene match: 3. The CDR3 region is CASSLWQGGNQPQHF. The DNA of the CDR3 is TGTGCCAGCAGCTTATGGCAGGGGGGCAATCAGCCCCAGCATTTT.

The table lists this clone with a count of one. This chain uses TRBV30 with TRBJ1-1; 8 bases map to TRBD1. J was trimmed by 4 bases and V by 0 bases; bases with no gene match: 1. Germline V gene lookup returns CDR1 GTSNPN and CDR2 SVGIG (reference sequence). The CDR3 extends over 13 amino acids. This CDR3 reads CAWSVQGATEAFF. Written as DNA, the CDR3 is TGTGCCTGGAGTGTGCAGGGGGCCACTGAAGCTTTCTTT. The full variable domain, completed using reference TRBV30 and TRBJ1-1, is SQTIHQWPATLVQPVGSPLSLECTVEGTSNPNLYWYRQAAGRGLQLLFYSVGIGQISSEVPQNLSASRPQDRQFILSSKKLLLSDSGFYLCAWSVQGATEAFFGQGTRLTVV.

The rearrangement joins TRBV11-2 to TRBJ2-2; 10 bases fit TRBD2. Germline lookup yields CDR1 SGHAT and CDR2 FQNNGV. The CDR3 covers 16 residues. With 2 bases clipped from V and 2 bases from J, the junction kept 2 bases outside the gene matches. DNA of the CDR3: TGTGCCAGCAGCTTACCTAGCGGGGGCAACACCGGGGAGCTGTTTTTT. It specifies CASSLPSGGNTGELFF. The full variable domain, completed using reference TRBV11-2 and TRBJ2-2, is EAGVAQSPRYKIIEKRQSVAFWCNPISGHATLYWYQQILGQGPKLLIQFQNNGVVDDSQLPKDRFSAERLKGVDSTLKIQPAKLEDSAVYLCASSLPSGGNTGELFFGEGSRLTVL.